The TCR beta chain described here comes from a study of T cells in localized non-small cell lung cancer. A note on this clone: The antigen is unknown.

Study observations and caveats: Uninvolved adjacent lung showed the highest T cell clonality, exceeding tumor. Among blood samples, higher T cell density accompanied longer overall survival. The tumor had only one region sequenced, so heterogeneity remains possible.

Clones were sequenced by immunoSEQ multiplex PCR, and TCRdb holds only the in-frame ones, with some missing. The table lists fewer than 25,000 clones, around 85% of them singletons. This CDR3 region has 14 residues. The junction had 8 bases not matched to a gene; V was cut back by 5 bases and J by 5 bases. The sample consisted of peripheral blood, taken before any cancer treatment. The chain carries TRBV6-7 and TRBJ2-5, with 7 bases matching TRBD1. TRBV6-7 carries the ORF label, with uncertain function. This clonotype originated in a male donor aged 60 or over with stage II squamous cell lung carcinoma. This CDR3 reads CASSKSTGRETQYF. DNA for the CDR3: TGTGCCAGCAGTAAATCGACAGGGCGGGAGACCCAGTACTTC.